This T cell receptor (beta chain) comes out of a study of T cell responses to AZD1222 COVID-19 vaccine. A note on this clone: The target antigen is unknown.

Clones were sequenced by immunoSEQ multiplex PCR, and TCRdb holds only the in-frame ones, with some missing. The table has about 150,000 clones, 90% seen once. Overall study results and limits: Seropositivity was recorded at baseline in only 5 or 6 AZD1222 recipients.

Germline assignment: CDR1 SQVTM and CDR2 ANQGSEA. The CDR3 spans 13 residues. V lost 4 bases to trimming and J lost 0 bases, with 10 bases between them. The TCR was taken from an adult who received the AZD1222 COVID-19 vaccine. The chain employs TRBV29-1 and TRBJ2-7; D perhaps matches TRBD1 (6 bases). Sequenced here: peripheral blood, sampled 28 days after the second AZD1222 dose. Here the CDR3 reads CSVGQGLSYEQYF. The CDR3, as DNA: TGCAGCGTTGGGCAGGGGCTCTCCTACGAGCAGTACTTC.